Following are 30 T cell receptor beta chains from one sample sequenced in a study of chronic HIV infection and antiretroviral therapy. TCRdb reanalysed the 5' RACE reads using MiXCR and keeps one entry per CDR3 protein. Of roughly 39,000 distinct CDR3 sequences in the sample, 8.2% were seen once. The sample was peripheral blood. These receptor sequences come from an adult who had HIV and had not received antiretroviral therapy, or was an uninfected healthy control (not recorded which).

This clonotype has ten or more counts. The chain recombines TRBV10-3 with TRBJ2-5; 13 nucleotides agree with TRBD2. The J segment lost 0 bases and the V segment lost 7 bases, leaving 5 bases of the junction unmatched. The CDR3 has 16 residues. Germline V gene sequence: CDR1 ENHRY, CDR2 SYGVKD. Here the CDR3 DNA reads TGTGCCATCAAGTCCGGGACTAGCGGGGACCAAGAGACCCAGTACTTC. It specifies CAIKSGTSGDQETQYF.

In this sample, this clonotype turned up many times. The J gene is TRBJ2-7, the V gene TRBV5-1; possibly TRBD2 for D (7 bases). Trimming left V 0 bases short and J 6 bases short, with 13 bases between. Looked up from germline, CDR1 is SGHRS and CDR2 is YFSETQ. The CDR3 is 14 amino acids. The CDR3 sequence is CASSLEGGASEQYF. CDR3 bases: TGCGCCAGCAGCTTGGAGGGGGGGGCGAGCGAGCAGTACTTC.

In the case of this clonotype: A much larger clone lies a single base off, so this may be a read error. The rearrangement uses TRBV28 and TRBJ2-1; 7 nucleotides match TRBD2. The assigned J gene may be wrong: the sequence end matches TRBJ2-7 better. Germline V gene sequence: CDR1 MDHEN, CDR2 SYDVKM. The CDR3 is 16 amino acids. The chain's CDR3 is CASSLTGGPSYNEQYF. CDR3 nucleotide sequence: TGTGCCAGCAGTTTAACGGGAGGACCCTCCTACAATGAGCAGTACTTC.

This clonotype has at least ten counts. The genes are TRBV3-1 and TRBJ1-1, with unresolved D. V shed 3 bases and J shed 7 bases, with 6 bases lying between them. This CDR3 spans 11 amino acids. Germline V lookup: CDR1 LGHDT, CDR2 YNNKEL (reference sequence). CDR3 sequence: CASSHLYEAFF. The CDR3 DNA follows: TGTGCCAGCAGCCATCTTTATGAAGCTTTCTTT.

This clonotype was detected a few times. V gene TRBV7-2 combines with J gene TRBJ2-2, with 7 bases lining up with TRBD2. The V segment lost 8 bases and the J segment 2 bases; nucleotides outside the gene matches: 8. From germline, CDR1 is SGHTA and CDR2 FQGNSA. The CDR3 covers 15 residues. The CDR3 DNA reads as TGTGCCAGCTCCAGGACTAGGCTAAACACCGGGGAGCTGTTTTTT. This codes for CASSRTRLNTGELFF.

This clonotype was found many times. This chain uses TRBV4-3 with TRBJ2-7; a possible D gene is TRBD2 (6 bases). V dropped 0 bases and J dropped 5 bases, with 8 bases sitting between them. CDR3 length: 13 residues. Germline CDR1 LGHNA, CDR2 YSLEER. The CDR3 DNA reads TGCGCCAGCAGCCAAGACGGAGGGAACGAGCAGTACTTC. Translating gives CASSQDGGNEQYF.

This clonotype came up many times. The chain recombines TRBV29-1 with TRBJ1-4; no clear D gene. There are 12 residues in the CDR3. The V end lost 4 bases, the J end lost 0 bases, and 3 bases lay between the germline ends. Germline V gene lookup returns CDR1 SQVTM and CDR2 ANQGSEA. The CDR3 loop reads CSVGPTNEKLFF. The CDR3 DNA reads as TGCAGCGTTGGCCCAACTAATGAAAAACTGTTTTTT.

The V call is TRBV28, the J call TRBJ2-7, with TRBD2 matching over 14 bases. Germline V lookup: CDR1 MDHEN, CDR2 SYDVKM. J gave up 6 bases and V 6 bases, and 10 bases lay outside the gene matches. The CDR3 sequence is 16 residues long. CDR3 coding DNA: TGTGCCAGCAGCACCCGACTAGCGGGAGGGCCGCGCGAGCAGTACTTC. Translated, it gives CASSTRLAGGPREQYF.

This clonotype was observed many times. The chain employs TRBV12-5 and TRBJ2-3, with D maybe TRBD1 (6 bases). The CDR3 loop spans 13 amino acids. CDR1 is LGHNT, CDR2 FRNRAP, per germline. The ends were cut back, 5 bases at V and 4 bases at J, with 10 bases in the middle. CDR3 in amino acids: CASGARGSDTQYF. CDR3 nucleotide sequence: TGTGCTAGTGGTGCCAGGGGTTCAGATACGCAGTATTTT.

The rearrangement joins TRBV20-1 to TRBJ2-3; unclear D gene. The CDR3 extends over 13 amino acids. CDR1 is DFQATT and CDR2 is SNEGSKA in the germline V gene (reference sequence). With 3 bases removed from V and 0 bases from J, the gap between germline ends came to 7 bases. This CDR3 reads CSASLLSTDTQYF. CDR3 coding DNA: TGCAGTGCTAGCTTACTAAGCACAGATACGCAGTATTTT.

The CDR3 sequence: CSVGDGQGYGYTF. Here the CDR3 DNA reads TGCAGCGTCGGGGACGGACAGGGCTATGGCTACACCTTC. V usage is TRBV29-1 and J usage is TRBJ1-2, with 8 bases that match TRBD1. The J segment lost 4 bases and the V segment lost 6 bases, leaving 7 bases of the junction unmatched. The CDR3 consists of 13 residues. Germline assignment: CDR1 SQVTM and CDR2 ANQGSEA.

This clonotype was counted ten times or more. V is TRBV28 and J is TRBJ2-1; perhaps TRBD1 as D (6 bases). Germline loops: CDR1 MDHEN, CDR2 SYDVKM. The CDR3 has 12 amino acids. Deletions cut 9 bases from V and 8 bases from J, with 14 bases between. CDR3 bases: TGTGCCAGTTCCTACAGGGTGGATGAGCAGTTCTTC. Protein: CASSYRVDEQFF. The full variable domain, completed using reference TRBV28 and TRBJ2-1, is DVKVTQSSRYLVKRTGEKVFLECVQDMDHENMFWYRQDPGLGLRLIYFSYDVKMKEKGDIPEGYSVSREKKERFSLILESASTNQTSMYLCASSYRVDEQFFGPGTRLTVL.

Turning to this clonotype: The junction departs from germline at one end; a sequencing error may be responsible. This chain joins TRBV28 and TRBJ1-3, with TRBD1 matching 7 bases. CDR1 is MDHEN, CDR2 SYDVKM, per germline. The CDR3 is 14 amino acids. CDR3 DNA: TGTGCCAGCATAGAGGGGGCAAGTGGAAACACCGTATATTTT. Translating gives CASIEGASGNTVYF.

This clonotype has a count of ten or more. The V gene is TRBV21-1, the J gene TRBJ2-5; TRBD1 is the table's D call, not checked against the DNA. TRBV21-1 is a known pseudogene. The CDR3 runs 19 residues. The CDR3 DNA reads as TGTGCCAGCAGGCCGAAGGGGGTAGCAGCCCTTTCCCCCCTAGAGACCCAGTACTTC. This codes for CASRPKGVAALSPLETQYF.

V usage is TRBV6-1 and J usage is TRBJ1-2; 8 bases are shared with TRBD1. CDR1 and CDR2 (germline): MNHNS, SASEGT. V lost 3 bases and J lost 4; bases outside the gene matches: 4. CDR3 length equals 14 residues. The CDR3 here is CASSEAGGSYGYTF. In DNA form, the CDR3 reads TGTGCCAGCAGTGAGGCAGGGGGCAGCTATGGCTACACCTTC.

The genes are TRBV28 and TRBJ2-1; 7 bases are shared with TRBD2. The CDR3 covers 16 residues. Germline CDR1 and CDR2: MDHEN and SYDVKM. The V gene end was trimmed by 3 bases and the J gene end by 0 bases; junction bases not matched to a gene: 5. CDR3 protein: CASSFWGGGSYNEQFF. The CDR3, as DNA: TGTGCCAGCAGTTTTTGGGGGGGAGGCTCCTACAATGAGCAGTTCTTC.

This clonotype is medium-sized in the sample. This chain uses TRBV27 with TRBJ2-7; D is possibly TRBD1 (7 bases). Trimming cost V 5 bases and J 2 bases, with 16 bases left between them. This CDR3 spans 15 amino acids. Germline V gene sequence: CDR1 MNHEY, CDR2 SMNVEV (reference sequence). The CDR3 DNA reads TGTGCCAGCAGTCTAACAGGGGACTTAACCTACGAGCAGTACTTC. It is translated as CASSLTGDLTYEQYF.

The chain carries TRBV27 and TRBJ2-7; weak D call: TRBD2 (6 bases). The germline V and J ends were trimmed by 7 bases and 7 bases, with 17 bases remaining between them. The germline gives CDR1 MNHEY, CDR2 SMNVEV (reference sequence). The CDR3 loop spans 13 amino acids. The CDR3 region is CASTQTRFDEQYF. DNA for the CDR3: TGTGCCAGCACCCAGACTAGATTCGATGAGCAGTACTTC.

This clonotype was detected ten times or more. The rearrangement links TRBV29-1 to TRBJ2-7, with D tentatively TRBD1 or TRBD2 (5 bases each). The CDR3 loop spans 15 amino acids. Trimming stripped 3 bases from V and 4 bases from J, with 19 bases between. Germline CDR1 is SQVTM and CDR2 is ANQGSEA. This CDR3 reads CSVDEGLGDGYEQYF. Here the CDR3 DNA reads TGCAGCGTTGATGAGGGGTTGGGGGATGGGTACGAGCAGTACTTC.

This clonotype was seen a handful of times. The CDR3 region is CASSGTSDAYEQYF. Here the CDR3 DNA reads TGTGCCAGCAGTGGGACTAGCGATGCCTACGAGCAGTACTTC. The V and J genes are TRBV28 and TRBJ2-7; 10 nucleotides line up with TRBD2. This CDR3 comprises 14 residues. V trimming: 5 bases; J trimming: 2 bases; junction bases outside the gene matches: 3. CDR1 is MDHEN, CDR2 SYDVKM, per germline.

The chain joins TRBV11-2 to TRBJ2-6; 10 bases are a match to TRBD2. Germline V gene sequence: CDR1 SGHAT, CDR2 FQNNGV. J lost 0 bases, V lost 5 bases, and 7 bases had no gene match. This CDR3 has 18 residues. The CDR3 DNA follows: TGTGCCAGCAGCATTACTAGCGGGACACTCTCTGGGGCCAACGTCCTGACTTTC. It encodes CASSITSGTLSGANVLTF.

This chain connects TRBV5-4 to TRBJ1-1; no clear D gene. Germline loops: CDR1 SGHNT, CDR2 YYREEE (reference sequence). V lost 1 base and J 8 bases, leaving 15 bases between the germline ends. This CDR3 contains 14 residues. This chain's CDR3 is CASSLRLNTREAFF. The CDR3 nucleotides read TGTGCCAGCAGCTTGCGTCTCAATACAAGGGAAGCTTTCTTT. The full variable domain, its missing parts supplied by reference TRBV5-4 and TRBJ1-1, is ETGVTQSPTHLIKTRGQQVTLRCSSQSGHNTVSWYQQALGQGPQFIFQYYREEENGRGNFPPRFSGLQFPNYSSELNVNALELDDSALYLCASSLRLNTREAFFGQGTRLTVV.

The table lists this clonotype with a count of one. The junction differs from germline at one of its ends, possibly a read error. The rearrangement uses TRBV15 and TRBJ2-5; a possible D gene is TRBD2 (6 bases). The germline V gene encodes CDR1 LNHNV and CDR2 YYDKDF (reference sequence). This CDR3 has 15 residues. The CDR3 sequence is CATSSFGTGEETRYF. DNA for the CDR3: TGTGCCACCAGCAGTTTCGGGACGGGAGAAGAGACCCGGTACTTC.

V is TRBV19 and J is TRBJ2-5; 10 nucleotides match TRBD1. J gave up 5 bases and V 5 bases, and 5 bases lay outside the gene matches. The V gene's germline CDR1 is LNHDA and CDR2 SQIVND (reference sequence). This CDR3 region has 14 residues. Here the CDR3 DNA reads TGTGCCAGTAGTCCGGGACAGGGGTGGGAGACCCAGTACTTC. This codes for CASSPGQGWETQYF.

The table lists this clonotype with a few counts. This rearrangement joins TRBV4-1 to TRBJ1-1; D unclear. The CDR3 contains 14 residues. Trimming cost V 6 bases and J 0 bases, with 11 bases left between them. CDR1 is MGHRA, CDR2 YSYEKL, per germline. As DNA, the CDR3 is TGCGCCAGCAGAGCCCGTGGGATGAACACTGAAGCTTTCTTT. It yields the protein CASRARGMNTEAFF.

This clonotype was recorded a few times. V and J are TRBV7-8 and TRBJ1-1; D is unclear. The V end was cut by 3 bases, the J end by 0 bases, with 8 bases between. CDR1 and CDR2 from the germline V gene are SGHVS and FQNEAQ. The CDR3 is 14 amino acids. The CDR3 nucleotides are TGTGCCAGCAGCTTGATACTCATGAACACTGAAGCTTTCTTT. Protein product: CASSLILMNTEAFF.

At least ten counts were recorded for this clonotype. The rearrangement uses TRBV7-9 and TRBJ2-3, with TRBD2 matching over 7 bases. The CDR3 totals 14 residues. The germline gives CDR1 SEHNR, CDR2 FQNEAQ (reference sequence). The V gene end was trimmed by 3 bases and the J gene end by 8 bases; junction bases not matched to a gene: 8. CDR3 in amino acids: CASSFEGGVVTQYF. In nucleotides, the CDR3 is TGTGCCAGCAGCTTCGAGGGAGGGGTCGTTACGCAGTATTTT. The full variable domain, completed using reference TRBV7-9 and TRBJ2-3, is DTGVSQNPRHKITKRGQNVTFRCDPISEHNRLYWYRQTLGQGPEFLTYFQNEAQLEKSRLLSDRFSAERPKGSFSTLEIQRTEQGDSAMYLCASSFEGGVVTQYFGPGTRLTVL.

This clonotype was seen many times. The V call is TRBV21-1, the J call TRBJ2-1; no DNA check was done on the table's D call, TRBD1. TRBV21-1 is a recognized pseudogene. The CDR3 is 14 residues long. The CDR3 DNA follows: TGTGCCAGCTCGAACAGGGTGAAGTCCAATGAGCAGTTCTTC. Amino acid sequence: CASSNRVKSNEQFF.

This clonotype was counted at least ten times. The chain joins TRBV6-2 or TRBV6-3 to TRBJ2-7, with 7 nucleotides matching TRBD2. Trimming cost V 5 bases and J 4 bases; bases outside gene matches: 11. CDR3 length: 15 amino acids. Germline values: CDR1 MNHEY, CDR2 SVGEGT. This chain's CDR3 is CASSPVAGVAYEQYF. The CDR3 DNA is TGTGCCAGCAGTCCGGTGGCGGGAGTTGCGTACGAGCAGTACTTC.

This clonotype is categorized as medium-sized. The rearrangement joins TRBV20-1 to TRBJ2-7; D is uncertain. Looked up from germline, CDR1 is DFQATT and CDR2 is SNEGSKA (reference sequence). The V end lost 6 bases, the J end lost 3 bases, and 12 bases lay between the germline ends. This CDR3 has 12 amino acids. The chain's CDR3 is CSAPAPDYEQYF. In DNA, the CDR3 is TGCAGTGCCCCCGCCCCGGACTACGAGCAGTACTTC.